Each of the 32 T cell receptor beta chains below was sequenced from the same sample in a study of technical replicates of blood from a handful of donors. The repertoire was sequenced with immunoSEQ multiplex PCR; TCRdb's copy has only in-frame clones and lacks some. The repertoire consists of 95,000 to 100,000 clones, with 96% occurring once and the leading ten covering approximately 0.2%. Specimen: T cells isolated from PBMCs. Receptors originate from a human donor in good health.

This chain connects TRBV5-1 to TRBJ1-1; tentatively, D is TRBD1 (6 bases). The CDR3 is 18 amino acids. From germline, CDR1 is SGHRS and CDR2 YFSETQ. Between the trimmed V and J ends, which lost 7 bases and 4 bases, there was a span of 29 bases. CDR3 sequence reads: CASQRGGDRPAEATEAFF. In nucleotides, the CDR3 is TGCGCCAGCCAAAGGGGGGGCGACAGGCCCGCAGAAGCCACTGAAGCTTTCTTT.

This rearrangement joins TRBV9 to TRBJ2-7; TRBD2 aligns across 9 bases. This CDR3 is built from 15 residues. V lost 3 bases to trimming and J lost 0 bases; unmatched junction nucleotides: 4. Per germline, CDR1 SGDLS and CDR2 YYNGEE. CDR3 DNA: TGTGCCAGCAGCGCCGGTAGCGGGAGCTCCTACGAGCAGTACTTC. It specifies CASSAGSGSSYEQYF.

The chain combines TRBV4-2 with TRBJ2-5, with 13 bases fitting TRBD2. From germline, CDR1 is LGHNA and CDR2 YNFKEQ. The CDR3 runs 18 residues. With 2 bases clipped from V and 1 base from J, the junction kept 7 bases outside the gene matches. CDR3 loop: CASSQLGTSGAFQETQYF. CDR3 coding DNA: TGTGCCAGCAGCCAACTCGGGACTAGCGGGGCGTTCCAAGAGACCCAGTACTTC.

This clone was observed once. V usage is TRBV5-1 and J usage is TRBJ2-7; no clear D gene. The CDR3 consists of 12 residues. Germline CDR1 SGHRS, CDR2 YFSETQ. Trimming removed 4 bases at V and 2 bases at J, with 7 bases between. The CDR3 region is CASSTNAYEQYF. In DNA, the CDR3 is TGCGCCAGCAGCACAAATGCCTACGAGCAGTACTTC.

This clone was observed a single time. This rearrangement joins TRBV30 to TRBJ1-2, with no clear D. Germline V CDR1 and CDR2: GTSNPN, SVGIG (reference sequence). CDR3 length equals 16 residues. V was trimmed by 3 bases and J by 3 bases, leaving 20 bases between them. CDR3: CAWSGRSWYADYGYTF. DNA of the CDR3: TGTGCCTGGAGCGGTCGTTCTTGGTACGCCGACTATGGCTACACCTTC.

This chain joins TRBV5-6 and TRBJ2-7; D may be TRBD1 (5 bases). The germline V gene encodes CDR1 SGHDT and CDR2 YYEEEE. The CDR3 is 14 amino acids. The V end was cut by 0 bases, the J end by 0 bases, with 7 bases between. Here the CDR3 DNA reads TGTGCCAGCAGCTTGGCAGGGTTCTCCTACGAGCAGTACTTC. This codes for CASSLAGFSYEQYF.

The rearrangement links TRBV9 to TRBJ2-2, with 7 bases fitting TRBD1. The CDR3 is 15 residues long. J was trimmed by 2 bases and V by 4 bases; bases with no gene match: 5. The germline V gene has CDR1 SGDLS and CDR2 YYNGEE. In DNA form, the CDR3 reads TGTGCCAGCAGCAACCGGGACAGTAACACCGGGGAGCTGTTTTTT. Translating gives CASSNRDSNTGELFF. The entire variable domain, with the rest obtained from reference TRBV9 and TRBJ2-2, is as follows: DSGVTQTPKHLITATGQRVTLRCSPRSGDLSVYWYQQSLDQGLQFLIQYYNGEERAKGNILERFSAQQFPDLHSELNLSSLELGDSALYFCASSNRDSNTGELFFGEGSRLTVL.

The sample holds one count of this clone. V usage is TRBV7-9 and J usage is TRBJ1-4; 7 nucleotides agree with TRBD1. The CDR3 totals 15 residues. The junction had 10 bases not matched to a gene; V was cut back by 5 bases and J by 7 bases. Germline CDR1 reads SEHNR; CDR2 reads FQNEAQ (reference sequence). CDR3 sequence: CASSLYPGGGEKLFF. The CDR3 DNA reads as TGTGCCAGCAGCCTATATCCAGGGGGTGGTGAAAAACTGTTTTTT.

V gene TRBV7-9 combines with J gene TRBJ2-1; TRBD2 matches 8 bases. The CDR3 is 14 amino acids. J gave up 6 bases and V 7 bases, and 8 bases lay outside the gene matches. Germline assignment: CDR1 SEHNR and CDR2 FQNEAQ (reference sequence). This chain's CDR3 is CASTPPGGVNEQFF. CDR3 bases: TGTGCCAGCACCCCCCCGGGAGGGGTCAATGAGCAGTTCTTC.

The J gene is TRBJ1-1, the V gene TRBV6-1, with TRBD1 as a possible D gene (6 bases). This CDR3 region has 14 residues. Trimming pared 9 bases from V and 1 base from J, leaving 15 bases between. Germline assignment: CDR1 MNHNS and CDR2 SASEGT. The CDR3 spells CASSPQGPNTEAFF. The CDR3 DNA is TGTGCCAGTTCACCCCAGGGGCCGAACACTGAAGCTTTCTTT.

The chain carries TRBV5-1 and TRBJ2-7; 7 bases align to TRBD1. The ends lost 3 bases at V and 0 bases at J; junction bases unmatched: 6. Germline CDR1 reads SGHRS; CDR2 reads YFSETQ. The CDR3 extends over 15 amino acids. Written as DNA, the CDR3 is TGCGCCAGCAGCTATAGACAGGGCTCCTCCTACGAGCAGTACTTC. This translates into CASSYRQGSSYEQYF.

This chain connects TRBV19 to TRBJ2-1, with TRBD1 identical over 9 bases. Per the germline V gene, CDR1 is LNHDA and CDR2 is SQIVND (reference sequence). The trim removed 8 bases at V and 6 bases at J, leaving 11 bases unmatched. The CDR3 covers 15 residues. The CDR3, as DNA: TGTGCCAGTCGCCTCCCGGGACAGGGTAGCAATGAGCAGTTCTTC. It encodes CASRLPGQGSNEQFF.

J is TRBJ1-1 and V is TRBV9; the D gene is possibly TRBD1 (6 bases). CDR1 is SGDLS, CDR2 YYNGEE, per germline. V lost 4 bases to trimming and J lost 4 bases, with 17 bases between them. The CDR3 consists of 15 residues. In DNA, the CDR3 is TGTGCCAGCAGCCCCCGGGGGGGGGCGGTCACTGAAGCTTTCTTT. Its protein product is CASSPRGGAVTEAFF.

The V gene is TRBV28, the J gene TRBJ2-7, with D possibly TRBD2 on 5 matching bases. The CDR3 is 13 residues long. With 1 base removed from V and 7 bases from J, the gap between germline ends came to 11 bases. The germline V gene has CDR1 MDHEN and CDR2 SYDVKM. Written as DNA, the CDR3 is TGTGCCAGCAGTTTATACGGCGGGCTAGAGCAGTACTTC. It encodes CASSLYGGLEQYF. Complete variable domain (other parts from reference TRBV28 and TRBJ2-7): DVKVTQSSRYLVKRTGEKVFLECVQDMDHENMFWYRQDPGLGLRLIYFSYDVKMKEKGDIPEGYSVSREKKERFSLILESASTNQTSMYLCASSLYGGLEQYFGPGTRLTVT.

CDR3 region: CASSLLSISTDTQYF. Written as DNA, the CDR3 is TGTGCCAGCAGCCTACTCTCTATCAGCACAGATACGCAGTATTTT. J is TRBJ2-3 and V is TRBV9; no clear D gene. The CDR3 runs to 15 residues. Germline CDR1 SGDLS, CDR2 YYNGEE. Trimming took 4 bases from V and 0 from J, leaving 12 bases between them.

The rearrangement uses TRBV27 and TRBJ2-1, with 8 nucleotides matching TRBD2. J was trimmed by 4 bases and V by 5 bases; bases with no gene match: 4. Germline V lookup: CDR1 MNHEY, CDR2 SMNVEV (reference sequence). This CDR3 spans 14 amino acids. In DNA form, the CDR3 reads TGTGCCAGCAGTAGGGGACTAGATTACAATGAGCAGTTCTTC. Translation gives CASSRGLDYNEQFF.

This CDR3 reads CASSLVRQGGERTQYF. CDR3 DNA: TGCGCCAGCAGCTTGGTCCGCCAGGGAGGAGAGCGAACCCAGTACTTC. V gene TRBV5-1 combines with J gene TRBJ2-5, with D possibly being TRBD2 (6 bases). There are 16 residues in the CDR3. The germline CDR1 and CDR2 sequences are SGHRS and YFSETQ. V gave up 0 bases and J gave up 8 bases, with 20 bases separating them.

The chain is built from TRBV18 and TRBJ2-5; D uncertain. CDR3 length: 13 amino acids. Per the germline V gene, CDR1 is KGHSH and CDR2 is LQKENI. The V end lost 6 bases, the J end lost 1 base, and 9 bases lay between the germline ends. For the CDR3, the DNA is TGTGCCAGCTCCCCCCTCCTCCAAGAGACCCAGTACTTC. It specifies CASSPLLQETQYF.

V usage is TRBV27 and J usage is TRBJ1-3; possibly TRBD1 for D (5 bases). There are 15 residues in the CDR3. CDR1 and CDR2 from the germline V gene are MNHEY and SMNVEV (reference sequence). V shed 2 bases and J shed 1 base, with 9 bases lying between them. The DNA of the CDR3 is TGTGCCAGCAGTTTAGCAGGGCTATCTGGAAACACCATATATTTT. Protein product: CASSLAGLSGNTIYF.

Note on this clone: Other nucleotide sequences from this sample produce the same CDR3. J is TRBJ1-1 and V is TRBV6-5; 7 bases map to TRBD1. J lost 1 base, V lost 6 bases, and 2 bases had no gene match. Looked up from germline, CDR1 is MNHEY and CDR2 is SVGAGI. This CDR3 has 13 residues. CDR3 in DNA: TGTGCCAGCAGCTACAGGGGGAACACTGAAGCTTTCTTT. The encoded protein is CASSYRGNTEAFF.

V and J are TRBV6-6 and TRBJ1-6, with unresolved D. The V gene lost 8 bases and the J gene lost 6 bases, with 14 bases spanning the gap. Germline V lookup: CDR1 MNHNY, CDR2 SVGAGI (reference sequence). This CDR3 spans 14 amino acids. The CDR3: CASGGASPNSPLHF. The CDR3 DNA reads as TGTGCCAGCGGTGGAGCGAGCCCTAATTCACCCCTCCACTTT.

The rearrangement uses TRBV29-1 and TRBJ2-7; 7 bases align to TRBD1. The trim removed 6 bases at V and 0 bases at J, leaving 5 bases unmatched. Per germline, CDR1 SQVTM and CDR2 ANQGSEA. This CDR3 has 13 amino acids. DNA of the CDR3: TGCAGCGTCCGGGACAGTTCCTCCTACGAGCAGTACTTC. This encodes CSVRDSSSYEQYF.

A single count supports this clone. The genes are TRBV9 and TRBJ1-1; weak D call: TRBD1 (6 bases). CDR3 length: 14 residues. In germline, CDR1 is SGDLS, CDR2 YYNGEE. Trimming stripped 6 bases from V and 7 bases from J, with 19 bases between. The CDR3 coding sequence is TGTGCCAGCACCCGGGGGGCGGTTGGCGATGAAGCTTTCTTT. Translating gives CASTRGAVGDEAFF.

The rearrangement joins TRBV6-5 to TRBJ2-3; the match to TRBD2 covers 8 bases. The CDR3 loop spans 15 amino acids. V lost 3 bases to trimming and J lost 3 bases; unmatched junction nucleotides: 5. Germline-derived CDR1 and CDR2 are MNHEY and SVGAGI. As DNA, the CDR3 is TGTGCCAGCAGTTATACGGGGGGGGGAACAGATACGCAGTATTTT. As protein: CASSYTGGGTDTQYF.

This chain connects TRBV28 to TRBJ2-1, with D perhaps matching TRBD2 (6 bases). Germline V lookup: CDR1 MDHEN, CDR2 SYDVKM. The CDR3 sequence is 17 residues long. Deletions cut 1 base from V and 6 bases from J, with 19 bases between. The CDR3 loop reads CASSLSVSGPAANEQFF. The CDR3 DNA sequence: TGTGCCAGCAGTTTATCCGTCAGCGGGCCCGCGGCCAATGAGCAGTTCTTC.

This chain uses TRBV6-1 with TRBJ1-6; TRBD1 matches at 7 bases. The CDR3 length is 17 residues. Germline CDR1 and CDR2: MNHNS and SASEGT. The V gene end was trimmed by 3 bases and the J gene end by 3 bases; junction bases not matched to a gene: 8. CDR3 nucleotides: TGTGCCAGCAGTGATTGGGTAGGGGGCTACTATAATTCACCCCTCCACTTT. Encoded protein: CASSDWVGGYYNSPLHF.

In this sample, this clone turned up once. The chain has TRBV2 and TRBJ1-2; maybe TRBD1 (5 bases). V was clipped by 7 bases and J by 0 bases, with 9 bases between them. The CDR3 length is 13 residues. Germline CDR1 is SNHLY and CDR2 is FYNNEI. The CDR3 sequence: CASITGANYGYTF. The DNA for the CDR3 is TGTGCCAGCATTACGGGGGCTAACTATGGCTACACCTTC.

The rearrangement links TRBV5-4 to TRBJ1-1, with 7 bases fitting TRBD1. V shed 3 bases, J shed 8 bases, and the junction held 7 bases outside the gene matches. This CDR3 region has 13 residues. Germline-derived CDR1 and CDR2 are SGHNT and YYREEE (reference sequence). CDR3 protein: CASSWDSRSEAFF. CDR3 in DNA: TGTGCCAGCAGCTGGGACAGCCGGTCCGAAGCTTTCTTT. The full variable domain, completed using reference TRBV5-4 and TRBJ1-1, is ETGVTQSPTHLIKTRGQQVTLRCSSQSGHNTVSWYQQALGQGPQFIFQYYREEENGRGNFPPRFSGLQFPNYSSELNVNALELDDSALYLCASSWDSRSEAFFGQGTRLTVV.

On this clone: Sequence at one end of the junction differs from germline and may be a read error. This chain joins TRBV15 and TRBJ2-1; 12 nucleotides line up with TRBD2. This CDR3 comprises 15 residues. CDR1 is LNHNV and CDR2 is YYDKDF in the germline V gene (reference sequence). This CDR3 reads CATNRRTSGVGEQFF. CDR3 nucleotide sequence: TGTGCCACCAACAGACGGACTAGCGGGGTGGGTGAGCAGTTCTTC.

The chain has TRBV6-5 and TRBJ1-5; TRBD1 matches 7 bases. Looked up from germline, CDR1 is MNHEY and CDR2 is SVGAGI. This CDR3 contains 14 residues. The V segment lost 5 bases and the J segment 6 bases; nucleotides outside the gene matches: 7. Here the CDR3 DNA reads TGTGCCAGCAGTCTAGGGGGCGTTGGTCAGCCCCAGCATTTT. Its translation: CASSLGGVGQPQHF.

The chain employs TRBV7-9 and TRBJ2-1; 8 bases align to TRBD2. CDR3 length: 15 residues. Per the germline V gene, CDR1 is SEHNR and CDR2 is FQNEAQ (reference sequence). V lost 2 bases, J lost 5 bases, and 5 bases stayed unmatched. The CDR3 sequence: CASSLLLAEHNEQFF. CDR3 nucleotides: TGTGCCAGCAGCTTATTACTAGCGGAACACAATGAGCAGTTCTTC.

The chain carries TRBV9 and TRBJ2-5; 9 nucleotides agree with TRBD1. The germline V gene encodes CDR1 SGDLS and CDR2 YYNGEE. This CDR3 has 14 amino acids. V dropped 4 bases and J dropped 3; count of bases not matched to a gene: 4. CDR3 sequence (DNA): TGTGCCAGCAGCCCCTGGACAGGGGAAGAGACCCAGTACTTC. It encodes CASSPWTGEETQYF.